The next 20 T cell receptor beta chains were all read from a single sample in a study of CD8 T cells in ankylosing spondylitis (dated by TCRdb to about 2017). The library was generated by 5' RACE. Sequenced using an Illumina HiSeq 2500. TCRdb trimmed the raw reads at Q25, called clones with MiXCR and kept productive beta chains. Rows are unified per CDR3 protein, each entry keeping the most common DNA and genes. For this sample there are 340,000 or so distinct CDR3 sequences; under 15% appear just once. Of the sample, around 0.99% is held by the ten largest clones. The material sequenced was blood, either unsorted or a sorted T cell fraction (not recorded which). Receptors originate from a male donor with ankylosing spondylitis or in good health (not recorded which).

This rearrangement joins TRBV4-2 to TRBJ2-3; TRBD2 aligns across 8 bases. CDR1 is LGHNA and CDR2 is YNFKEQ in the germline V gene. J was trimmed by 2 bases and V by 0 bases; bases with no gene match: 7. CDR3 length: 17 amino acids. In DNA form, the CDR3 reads TGTGCCAGCAGCCAAGATCTACGGGGGGGGAACACAGATACGCAGTATTTT. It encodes CASSQDLRGGNTDTQYF.

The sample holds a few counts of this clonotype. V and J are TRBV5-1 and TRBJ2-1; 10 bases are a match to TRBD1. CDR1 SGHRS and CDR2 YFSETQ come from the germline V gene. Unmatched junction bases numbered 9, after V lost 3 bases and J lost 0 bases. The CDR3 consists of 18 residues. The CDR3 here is CASSSSTGGRGSYNEQFF. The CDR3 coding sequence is TGCGCCAGCAGCTCATCGACAGGGGGCCGAGGCTCCTACAATGAGCAGTTCTTC.

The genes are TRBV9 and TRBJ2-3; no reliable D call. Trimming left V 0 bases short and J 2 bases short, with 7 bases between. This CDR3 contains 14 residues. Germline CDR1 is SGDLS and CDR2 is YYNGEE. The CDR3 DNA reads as TGTGCCAGCAGCGTAGAACAGAACACAGATACGCAGTATTTT. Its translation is CASSVEQNTDTQYF.

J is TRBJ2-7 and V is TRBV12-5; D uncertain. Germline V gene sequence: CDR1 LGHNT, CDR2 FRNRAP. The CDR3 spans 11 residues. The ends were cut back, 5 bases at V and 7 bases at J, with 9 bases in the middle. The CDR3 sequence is CASGLSWEQYF. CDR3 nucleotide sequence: TGTGCTAGTGGTCTCTCCTGGGAGCAGTACTTC.

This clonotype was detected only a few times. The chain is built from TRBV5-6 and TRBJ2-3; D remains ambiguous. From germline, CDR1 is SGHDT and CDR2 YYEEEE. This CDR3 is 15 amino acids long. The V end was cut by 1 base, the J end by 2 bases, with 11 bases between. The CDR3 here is CASSLRLAVTDTQYF. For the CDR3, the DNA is TGTGCCAGCAGCTTGCGATTAGCTGTCACAGATACGCAGTATTTT.

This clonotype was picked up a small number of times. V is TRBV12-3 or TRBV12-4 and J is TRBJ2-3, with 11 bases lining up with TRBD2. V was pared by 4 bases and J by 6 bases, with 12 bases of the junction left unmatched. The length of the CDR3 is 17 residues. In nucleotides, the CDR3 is TGTGCCAGCAGTTCTAAATCCGGGACTAGCGGTTCCGATACGCAGTATTTT. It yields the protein CASSSKSGTSGSDTQYF.

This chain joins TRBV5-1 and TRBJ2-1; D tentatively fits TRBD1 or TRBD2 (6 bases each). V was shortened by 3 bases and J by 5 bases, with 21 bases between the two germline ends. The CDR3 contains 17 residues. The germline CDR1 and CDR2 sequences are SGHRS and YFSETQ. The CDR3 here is CASSSSGDTGPHNEQFF. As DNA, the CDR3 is TGCGCCAGCAGCTCCTCGGGGGACACCGGGCCGCACAATGAGCAGTTCTTC.

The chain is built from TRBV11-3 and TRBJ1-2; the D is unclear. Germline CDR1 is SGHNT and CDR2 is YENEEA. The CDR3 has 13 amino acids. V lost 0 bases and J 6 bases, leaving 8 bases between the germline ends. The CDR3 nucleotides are TGTGCCAGCAGCTTAGAAGGGTTCCATGGCTACACCTTC. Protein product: CASSLEGFHGYTF. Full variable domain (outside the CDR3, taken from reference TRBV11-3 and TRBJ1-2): EAGVVQSPRYKIIEKKQPVAFWCNPISGHNTLYWYLQNLGQGPELLIRYENEEAVDDSQLPKDRFSAERLKGVDSTLKIQPAELGDSAVYLCASSLEGFHGYTFGSGTRLTVV.

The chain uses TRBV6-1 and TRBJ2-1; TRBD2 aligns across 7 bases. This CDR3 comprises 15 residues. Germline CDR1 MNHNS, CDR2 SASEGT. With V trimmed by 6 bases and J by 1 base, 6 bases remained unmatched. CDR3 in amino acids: CASSRAGGSYNEQFF. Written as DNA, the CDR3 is TGTGCCAGCAGCCGGGCCGGGGGGTCCTACAATGAGCAGTTCTTC.

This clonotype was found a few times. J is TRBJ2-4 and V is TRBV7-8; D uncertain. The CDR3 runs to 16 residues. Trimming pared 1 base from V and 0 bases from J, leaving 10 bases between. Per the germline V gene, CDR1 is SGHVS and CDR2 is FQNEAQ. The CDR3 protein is CASSLERVLAKNIQYF. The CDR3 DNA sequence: TGTGCCAGCAGCTTAGAAAGGGTCCTAGCCAAAAACATTCAGTACTTC.

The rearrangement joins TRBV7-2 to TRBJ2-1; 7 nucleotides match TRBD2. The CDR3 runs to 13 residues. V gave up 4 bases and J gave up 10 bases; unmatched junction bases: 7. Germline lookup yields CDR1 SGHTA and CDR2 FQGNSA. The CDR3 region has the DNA TGTGCCAGCAGCTCCCGACTAGCCAGGGAGCAGTTCTTC. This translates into CASSSRLAREQFF.

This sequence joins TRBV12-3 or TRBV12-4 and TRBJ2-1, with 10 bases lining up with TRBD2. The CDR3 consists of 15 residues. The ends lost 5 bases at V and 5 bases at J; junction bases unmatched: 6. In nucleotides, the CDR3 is TGTGCCAGCAGTGCGAGCGGGAGGGAGAACAATGAGCAGTTCTTC. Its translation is CASSASGRENNEQFF.

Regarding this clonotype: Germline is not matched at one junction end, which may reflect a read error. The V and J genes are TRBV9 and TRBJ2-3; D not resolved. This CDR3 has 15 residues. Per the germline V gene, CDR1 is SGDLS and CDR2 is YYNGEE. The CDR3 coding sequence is TGTGCCAGCAGCCCCAGCCCCACGTCCACAGATAAGCAGTATTTT. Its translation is CASSPSPTSTDKQYF.

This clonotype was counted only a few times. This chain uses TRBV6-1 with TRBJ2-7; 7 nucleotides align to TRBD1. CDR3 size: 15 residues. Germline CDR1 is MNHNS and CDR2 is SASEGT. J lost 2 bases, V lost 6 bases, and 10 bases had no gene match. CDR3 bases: TGTGCCAGCAGGGACAGGTTATCTCAACCCTACGAGCAGTACTTC. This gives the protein CASRDRLSQPYEQYF.

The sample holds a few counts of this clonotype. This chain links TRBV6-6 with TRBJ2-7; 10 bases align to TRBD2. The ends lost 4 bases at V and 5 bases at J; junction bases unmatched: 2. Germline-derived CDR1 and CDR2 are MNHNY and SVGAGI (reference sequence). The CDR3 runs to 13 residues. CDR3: CASSLAGGHEQYF. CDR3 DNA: TGTGCCAGCAGTTTAGCGGGAGGCCACGAGCAGTACTTC.

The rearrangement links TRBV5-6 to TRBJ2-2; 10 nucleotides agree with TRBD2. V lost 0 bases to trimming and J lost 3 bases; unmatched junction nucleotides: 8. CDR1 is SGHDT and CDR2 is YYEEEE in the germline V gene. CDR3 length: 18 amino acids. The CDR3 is CASSLGSSGRADTGELFF. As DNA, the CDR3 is TGTGCCAGCAGCTTGGGTTCCAGCGGGAGGGCGGACACCGGGGAGCTGTTTTTT.

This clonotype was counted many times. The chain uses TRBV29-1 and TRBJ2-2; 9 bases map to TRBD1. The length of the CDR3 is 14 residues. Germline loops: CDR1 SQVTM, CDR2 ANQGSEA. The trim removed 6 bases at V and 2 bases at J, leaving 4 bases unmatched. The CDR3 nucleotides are TGCAGCGTAGGGACAGGGACTAACACCGGGGAGCTGTTTTTT. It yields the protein CSVGTGTNTGELFF.

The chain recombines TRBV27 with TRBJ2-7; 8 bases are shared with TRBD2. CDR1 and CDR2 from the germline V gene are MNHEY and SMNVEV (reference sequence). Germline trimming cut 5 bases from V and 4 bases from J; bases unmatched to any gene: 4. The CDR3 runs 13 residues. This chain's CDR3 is CASSNSGAYEQYF. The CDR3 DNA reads TGTGCCAGCAGTAATAGCGGGGCATACGAGCAGTACTTC.

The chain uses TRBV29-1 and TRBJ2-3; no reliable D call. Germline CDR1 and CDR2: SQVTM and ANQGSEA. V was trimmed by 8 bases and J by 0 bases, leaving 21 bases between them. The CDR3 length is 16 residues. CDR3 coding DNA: TGCAGCATCATCGGGCTCGTTAGTACAAGCACAGATACGCAGTATTTT. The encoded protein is CSIIGLVSTSTDTQYF.

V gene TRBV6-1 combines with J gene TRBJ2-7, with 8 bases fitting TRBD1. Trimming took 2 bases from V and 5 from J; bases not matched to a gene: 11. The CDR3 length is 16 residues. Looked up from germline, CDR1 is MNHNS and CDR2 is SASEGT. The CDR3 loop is CASSESTPAGGHEQYF. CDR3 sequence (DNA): TGTGCCAGCAGTGAATCCACCCCGGCAGGGGGCCACGAGCAGTACTTC.